Listed below are T cell receptor beta chains from one sample, sequenced in a study of blood T cell repertoires in COVID-19. Only in-frame clones appear in the TCRdb table, and some are missing; sequencing was by immunoSEQ multiplex PCR. The repertoire has approximately 200,000 clones, about 85% of them found once; the top ten carry less than 3%. The source material was peripheral blood. The source of these receptors is a woman in her twenties or thirties with active or convalescent COVID-19. Both conserved end residues are part of each CDR3. D genes are given only for firm matches. Expanded clones are given a class, and other clones once, few, many or no size at all.

TRBV14	NA	TRBD1	TRBJ1-2	TGTGCCAGCAGCCAGAACTTTGGACAGGGCCGCTACACCTTC	CASSQNFGQGRYTF
TRBV7-9	NA	NA	TRBJ1-2	TGTGCCAGCAGCTTAGGGCAGGCTAATGGCTACACCTTC	CASSLGQANGYTF
TRBV13	NA	TRBD1	TRBJ2-2	TGTGCCAGCAGCTTACGCCGGACAGGGGGCTTTTCCGGCGGGGAGCTGTTTTTT	CASSLRRTGGFSGGELFF
TRBV27	NA	TRBD2	TRBJ2-3	TGTGCCAGCAGTTTCAATGCGGGGGAGCTCACAGATACGCAGTATTTT	CASSFNAGELTDTQYF
TRBV18	NA	NA	TRBJ1-1	TGTGCCAGCTCACCCACCGGCGGGAACACTGAAGCTTTCTTT	CASSPTGGNTEAFF
TRBV29-1	NA	NA	TRBJ2-1	TGCAGCGTTGAAGTCCCGACACCTATAAATGAGCAGTTCTTC	CSVEVPTPINEQFF
TRBV11-2	NA	TRBD1	TRBJ2-7	TGTGCCAGCAGCTTAGTGGGTAATTCCAGGGGACAGACCTACGAGCAGTACTTC	CASSLVGNSRGQTYEQYF
TRBV14	NA	NA	TRBJ1-2	TGTGCCAGCAGCCAAGATCTTGGCGGATTCTTCTATGGCTACACCTTC	CASSQDLGGFFYGYTF
TRBV19	NA	TRBD2	TRBJ2-2	TGTGCCAGTACGAACACCAGGGGACTAGCGGGAGTAAGTGCGGGCACCGGGGAGCTGTTTTTT	CASTNTRGLAGVSAGTGELFF
TRBV19	NA	TRBD1	TRBJ1-5	TGTGCCAGTAGTACAGACAGGGACTTCAATCAGCCCCAGCATTTT	CASSTDRDFNQPQHF
TRBV28	NA	NA	TRBJ1-3	TGTGCCAGCAGTCCCCTATTAAACTCTGGAAACACCATATATTTT	CASSPLLNSGNTIYF
TRBV19	NA	TRBD1	TRBJ1-5	TGTGCCAGTAGTAGAATGGGGACAGAGAGCAATCAGCCCCAGCATTTT	CASSRMGTESNQPQHF
TRBV11-3	NA	NA	TRBJ2-2	TGTGCCAGCAGCTTAGATCCTTTGACCGGGGAGCTGTTTTTT	CASSLDPLTGELFF
TRBV15	NA	TRBD1	TRBJ1-4	TGTGCCACCAGCAGAGATCGAGGGACAGCGGGAACTAATGAAAAACTGTTTTTT	CATSRDRGTAGTNEKLFF
TRBV10-2	NA	TRBD1	TRBJ1-4	TGCGCCAGCTCACCACAAGGGACAGGGGCTGAAAAACTGTTTTTT	CASSPQGTGAEKLFF
TRBV19	NA	TRBD1	TRBJ1-2	TGTGCCAGTAGTATCGTCGGGGACAGCGATTTGAGACGCCATGGCTACACCTTC	CASSIVGDSDLRRHGYTF
TRBV4-2	NA	NA	TRBJ2-3	TGTGCCAGCAGCGTCCCAGGGCGGGACCTCCGGGATACGCAGTATTTT	CASSVPGRDLRDTQYF
TRBV11-3	NA	NA	TRBJ1-1	TGTGCCAGCAGCTCCCGTCAGGGGAACACTGAAGCTTTCTTT	CASSSRQGNTEAFF
TRBV7-8	NA	TRBD2	TRBJ2-3	TGTGCCAGCAGCGCCGCGGGGGCAGATACGCAGTATTTT	CASSAAGADTQYF
TRBV2	NA	NA	TRBJ1-1	TGTGCCAGCAGTGCCTCAGGGTGGAACACTGAAGCTTTCTTT	CASSASGWNTEAFF
TRBV9	NA	TRBD1	TRBJ2-7	TGTGCCAGCAGCCCCCGACAGGGGTCCTTCTACGAGCAGTACTTC	CASSPRQGSFYEQYF
TRBV7-2	once	NA	TRBJ2-3	TGTGCCAGCAGCTTAGAAGGGGGACCAGTATTTGGGACAGATACGCAGTATTTT	CASSLEGGPVFGTDTQYF
TRBV19	NA	NA	TRBJ2-6	TGTGCCAGTAGTCCTACAGGGTTCTCTGGGGCCAACGTCCTGACTTTC	CASSPTGFSGANVLTF
TRBV25-1	once	NA	TRBJ2-6	TGTGCCAGCAGTGAATCTGGCGCAGGGATTTATGGGGCCAACGTCCTGACTTTC	CASSESGAGIYGANVLTF
TRBV19	NA	TRBD1	TRBJ1-1	TGTGCCAGTAGTATTGGGACAGGATCGCCTACTGAAGCTTTCTTT	CASSIGTGSPTEAFF
TRBV6-5	few	NA	TRBJ1-6	TGTGCCAGCAGTTACTCCTATCTTCGGTCACCCCTCCACTTT	CASSYSYLRSPLHF
TRBV10-3	NA	NA	TRBJ2-1	TGTGCCATCAGTCCCTCGTGGGGGGACAATGAGCAGTTCTTC	CAISPSWGDNEQFF
TRBV5-1	NA	TRBD1	TRBJ2-7	TGCGCCAGCGGGGGCAACCTTCGACAGGGGTCCTCCTACGAGCAGTACTTC	CASGGNLRQGSSYEQYF
TRBV5-4	NA	NA	TRBJ1-5	TGTGCCAGCAGCTCAGGGATTAGCAATCAGCCCCAGCATTTT	CASSSGISNQPQHF
TRBV7-9	NA	NA	TRBJ1-5	TGTGCCAGCAGCTTAGCCGGTAGCAATCAGCCCCAGCATTTT	CASSLAGSNQPQHF
TRBV29-1	NA	NA	TRBJ2-1	TGCAGCGTTGAAGAACGTATCCCTGGGAGGAGTGAGCAGTTCTTC	CSVEERIPGRSEQFF
TRBV19	NA	NA	TRBJ1-5	TGTGCCACCTGCTCAGGGAATCAGCCCCAGCATTTT	CATCSGNQPQHF
TRBV3-1/TRBV3-2	NA	NA	TRBJ1-2	TGTGCCAGCAGCCAAAGTCAGGCTTGGGGCTACACCTTC	CASSQSQAWGYTF
TRBV9	NA	NA	TRBJ1-1	TGTGCCAGCAGCGTAGGACACAGGCGTCCTCCTGATGAAGCTTTCTTT	CASSVGHRRPPDEAFF
TRBV23-1	NA	NA	TRBJ1-5	TGCGCCAGCAGTCAAAAAGAGGAACCGCCCCAGCATTTT	CASSQKEEPPQHF
TRBV5-6	NA	TRBD1	TRBJ2-2	TGTGCCAGCGTCCGAAGGGGGACAGAGAACACCGGGGAGCTGTTTTTT	CASVRRGTENTGELFF
TRBV5-6	NA	NA	TRBJ1-5	TGTGCCAGCAGTCACGGAGGGCAGCCCCAGCATTTT	CASSHGGQPQHF
TRBV25-1	NA	TRBD1	TRBJ2-7	TGTGCCAGCAGTGAATCCGGGACAGGGTACTCCTACGAGCAGTACTTC	CASSESGTGYSYEQYF
TRBV27	NA	TRBD2	TRBJ2-3	TGTGCCAGCAGTTTCGCCGGGACGGGAGGACCAGATACGCAGTATTTT	CASSFAGTGGPDTQYF
TRBV25-1	NA	NA	TRBJ1-4	TGTGCCAGCCGTCGCGCAACTAATGAAAAACTGTTTTTT	CASRRATNEKLFF
TRBV7-9	NA	TRBD2	TRBJ2-1	TGTGCCAGCAGCGGGACTACCGTCAATGAGCAGTTCTTC	CASSGTTVNEQFF
TRBV28	NA	NA	TRBJ1-4	TGTGCCAGCAGTCTCCGCGGACAGACACTTAAACTTAATGAAAAACTGTTTTTT	CASSLRGQTLKLNEKLFF
TRBV6-1	NA	TRBD2	TRBJ2-1	TGTGCCAGCAGACGGCGGGAGGAGCAGTTCTTC	CASRRREEQFF
TRBV28	NA	TRBD1	TRBJ1-3	TGTGCCAGCAGTTTGGGGACAGCATACTCTGGAAACACCATATATTTT	CASSLGTAYSGNTIYF
TRBV19	few	NA	TRBJ1-5	TGTGCCAGTAGTACTCCCCGTTCCAGGGGATTTCATCAGCCCCAGCATTTT	CASSTPRSRGFHQPQHF
TRBV5-5	NA	TRBD1	TRBJ1-5	TGTGCCAGCAGGCTGACAGGGCAGAATCAGCCCCAGCATTTT	CASRLTGQNQPQHF
TRBV6-5	NA	TRBD2	TRBJ2-1	TGTGCCAGCAGCCCAGGACTAGCGGGAGTGAATGAGCAGTTCTTC	CASSPGLAGVNEQFF
TRBV4-2	once	NA	TRBJ1-3	TGTGCCAGCAGCCAAGTCTTAACATCGGGCACCATATATTTT	CASSQVLTSGTIYF
TRBV3-1/TRBV3-2	NA	NA	TRBJ1-5	TGTGCCAGCAGCCCAAAATATGAGGGATTTCAGCCCCAGCATTTT	CASSPKYEGFQPQHF
TRBV5-4	NA	NA	TRBJ1-1	TGTGCCAGCAGCTTCGATAGCACTGAAGCTTTCTTT	CASSFDSTEAFF
TRBV11-3	NA	NA	TRBJ1-6	TGTGCCAGCAGCCCCCTGCAGTACAATTCACCCCTCCACTTT	CASSPLQYNSPLHF
TRBV19	NA	TRBD1	TRBJ2-7	TGTGCCAGTAGTACGGACAGGGTGGGCAACGAGCAGTACTTC	CASSTDRVGNEQYF
TRBV19	NA	TRBD2	TRBJ2-3	TGTGCCAGTAGTATCCAGCTTACTAGCGCCTACACAGATACGCAGTATTTT	CASSIQLTSAYTDTQYF